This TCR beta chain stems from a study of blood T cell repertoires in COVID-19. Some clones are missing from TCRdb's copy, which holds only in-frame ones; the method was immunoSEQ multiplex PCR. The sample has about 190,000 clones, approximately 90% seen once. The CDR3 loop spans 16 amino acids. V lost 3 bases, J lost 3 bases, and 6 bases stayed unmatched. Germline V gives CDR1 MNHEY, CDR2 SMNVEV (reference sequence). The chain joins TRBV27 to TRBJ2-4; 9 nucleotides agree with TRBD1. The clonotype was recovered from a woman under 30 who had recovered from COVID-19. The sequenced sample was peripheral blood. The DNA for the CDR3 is TGTGCCAGCAGTTTTACGGGACAGGGTGACAAAAACATTCAGTACTTC. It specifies CASSFTGQGDKNIQYF.